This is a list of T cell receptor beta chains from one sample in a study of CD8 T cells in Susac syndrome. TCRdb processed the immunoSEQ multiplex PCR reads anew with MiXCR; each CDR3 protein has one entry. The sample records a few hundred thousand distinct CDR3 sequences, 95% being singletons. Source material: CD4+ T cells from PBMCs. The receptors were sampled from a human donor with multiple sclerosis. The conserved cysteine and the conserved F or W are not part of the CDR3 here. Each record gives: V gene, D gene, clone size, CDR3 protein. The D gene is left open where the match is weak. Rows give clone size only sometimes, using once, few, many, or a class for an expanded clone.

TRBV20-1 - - SAERANVLT
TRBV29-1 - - SVGLLTRYQETQY
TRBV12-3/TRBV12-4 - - ASSPRRTLSNQPQH
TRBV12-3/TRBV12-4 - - ASSHWTDMGGYT
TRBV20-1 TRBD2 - SARRPSGSTDTQY
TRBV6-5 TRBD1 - ASIGTADTEAF
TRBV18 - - ASSQDYYNEQF
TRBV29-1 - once SVENSLYGYT
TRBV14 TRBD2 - ASSQGGAGGQREQF
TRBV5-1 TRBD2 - ASSLTSGAGGADTQY
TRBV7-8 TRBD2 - ASSLVSRGDEQF
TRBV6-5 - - ASSYSGGRETQY
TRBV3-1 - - ASSQRGLSYEQY
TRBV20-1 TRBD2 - SASDPGLAGNTGELF
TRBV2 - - ASRQLGDEQF
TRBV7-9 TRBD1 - ASSWTGNQETQY
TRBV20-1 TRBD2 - SARGLAETEQY
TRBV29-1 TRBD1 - SAGGGQGFFAEAF
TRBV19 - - ATGLGGWDTGELF
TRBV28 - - ASSSVAGATYEQY
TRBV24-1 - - ATSDPGEADTQY
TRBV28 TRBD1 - ASSPPSGQGAFSAEAF
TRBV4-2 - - ASSQENPDLVYEQY
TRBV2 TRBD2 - ASSEEGTSVHEQF
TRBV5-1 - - ASSLDSGNTIY
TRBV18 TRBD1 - ASSRWTGANTEAF
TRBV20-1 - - SAITVNTEAF
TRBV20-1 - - SARASLAKNIQY